The T cell receptor beta chain described here comes from a study of beta chain features in type 1 diabetes. Study results and caveats: Patients' naive, central memory and regulatory TCRB repertoires appeared more alike than those of healthy donors. Patients with Type 1 diabetes showed moderately but significantly shorter TCRB CDR3s in all four CD4+ subsets. For type 1 diabetes patients, VDJ junctions showed fewer insertions and more deletions.

There are a few counts of this clone. Its antigen remains unknown. Germline CDR1 and CDR2: SGHTA and FQGTGA. The CDR3 sequence is 14 residues long. The V end was cut by 5 bases, the J end by 5 bases, with 15 bases between. The isolated RNA, all of it, was reverse transcribed, so expressed TCRB transcripts were what got sequenced. Naive, central memory and regulatory T cell samples came to a mean of roughly 4 million reads. TCRdb keeps only in-frame clones here, not all; method: immunoSEQ multiplex PCR. The sample yields approximately 150,000 clones, approximately 13% seen once. The chain carries TRBV7-3 and TRBJ1-1; D remains ambiguous. The receptor's source is a man between 18 and 35 years old with type 1 diabetes. The specimen sequenced was central memory CD4+ T cells from blood. The CDR3 loop is CASSPGSTATEAFF. CDR3 DNA: TGTGCCAGCAGCCCCGGGTCTACGGCAACTGAAGCTTTCTTT.